This passage covers 15 T cell receptor beta chains from one sample sequenced in a study of vaccination and CD4 T cells after COVID-19. Oncomine TCR Beta short-read sequencing was applied to DNA from cultured CD4+ T cells. TCRdb analysed the PCR reads with MiXCR anew, one entry per CDR3 protein. This sample has about 14,000 distinct CDR3 sequences; about 67% occur once, and the top ten carry 6.5% to 8%. Treatment indicated: approximately nine-day PBMC culture with coronavirus spike peptide pools or control peptides (ViraFEST assay). These TCRs' antigens remain unknown. Sequenced material: CD4+ T cells from blood, cultured in vitro. Source of these receptors: a human donor who had recovered from COVID-19.

The rearrangement links TRBV7-2 to TRBJ2-2, with a tentative D call TRBD2 (5 bases). The V gene's germline CDR1 is SGHTA and CDR2 FQGNSA. CDR3 length: 14 residues. The V end lost 1 base, the J end lost 10 bases, and 13 bases lay between the germline ends. This CDR3 is CASSLGRGSSELFF. The CDR3 bases are TGTGCCAGCAGCTTAGGTCGGGGTTCCTCGGAGCTGTTTTTT.

The chain has TRBV6-2 or TRBV6-3 and TRBJ2-2, with 10 nucleotides matching TRBD1. The CDR3 length is 16 residues. V shed 6 bases and J 3 bases; nucleotides not matched to a gene: 7. The germline gives CDR1 MNHEY, CDR2 SVGEGT. The CDR3: CASSRQGARDTGELFF. Here the CDR3 DNA reads TGTGCCAGCAGCCGACAGGGGGCGCGGGACACCGGGGAGCTGTTTTTT.

This chain uses TRBV7-9 with TRBJ1-2, with 9 bases lining up with TRBD1. V lost 4 bases, J lost 4 bases, and 7 bases stayed unmatched. Germline V gene data show CDR1 as SEHNR and CDR2 as FQNEAQ (reference sequence). This CDR3 comprises 15 residues. The CDR3 nucleotides are TGTGCCAGCAGCTACGGACAGGGGCAGGGCTATGGCTACACCTTC. Encoded protein: CASSYGQGQGYGYTF.

The chain carries TRBV7-2 and TRBJ1-6; a weak D match, TRBD1 (5 bases). The V gene's germline CDR1 is SGHTA and CDR2 FQGNSA. Trimming pared 5 bases from V and 8 bases from J, leaving 10 bases between. This CDR3 has 13 residues. The CDR3 DNA is TGTGCCAGCAGCCCAGGGAGGTATTCACCCCTCCACTTT. It specifies CASSPGRYSPLHF.

Within the sample, this clonotype is large (0.1 to 1%). The chain carries TRBV18 and TRBJ1-2; 8 bases fit TRBD1. From germline, CDR1 is KGHSH and CDR2 LQKENI. This CDR3 comprises 17 residues. V was pared by 1 base and J by 5 bases, with 12 bases of the junction left unmatched. The CDR3 nucleotides are TGTGCCAGCTCACCACTCGGACAGGGTCGGGACTTATATGGCTACACCTTC. Protein: CASSPLGQGRDLYGYTF.

This clonotype was detected only once. The J gene is TRBJ1-3, the V gene TRBV6-1, with 7 bases aligning to TRBD1. The CDR3 runs to 13 residues. V shed 3 bases, J shed 8 bases, and the junction held 4 bases outside the gene matches. CDR1 MNHNS and CDR2 SASEGT come from the germline V gene. CDR3 amino acids: CASSDWQGDTIYF. The CDR3 nucleotides read TGTGCCAGCAGTGATTGGCAGGGGGACACCATATATTTT.

Notes on this clonotype: One end of the junction does not line up with germline, which may come from a read error. The V call is TRBV20-1, the J call TRBJ2-3; D gene ambiguous. Germline V gives CDR1 DFQATT, CDR2 SNEGSKA (reference sequence). This CDR3 is built from 15 residues. The DNA of the CDR3 is TGCGGTGCTAGTGGAACGGAACCTTCCTCAGATACGCAGTATTTT. Residues: CGASGTEPSSDTQYF.

The chain employs TRBV7-3 and TRBJ2-7, with 12 bases fitting TRBD1. The CDR3 sequence is 14 residues long. J gave up 5 bases and V 5 bases, and 4 bases lay outside the gene matches. The germline CDR1 and CDR2 sequences are SGHTA and FQGTGA. The CDR3 DNA is TGTGCCAGCAGCCCGGGACAGGGGGCCCACGAGCAGTACTTC. Its protein product is CASSPGQGAHEQYF.

This chain connects TRBV11-1 to TRBJ2-7, with D tentatively TRBD2 (5 bases). The germline gives CDR1 SGHAT, CDR2 FQDESV (reference sequence). With 3 bases removed from V and 4 bases from J, the gap between germline ends came to 25 bases. CDR3 size: 18 residues. CDR3 nucleotide sequence: TGTGCCAGCAGCTTTGGCGCTAGAGGACTGCTCGACACTTACGAGCAGTACTTC. Residues: CASSFGARGLLDTYEQYF.

The chain links TRBV20-1 to TRBJ2-5, with a weak D call TRBD1 (5 bases). Trimming took 3 bases from V and 3 from J, leaving 32 bases between them. The CDR3 has 20 amino acids. The germline gives CDR1 DFQATT, CDR2 SNEGSKA (reference sequence). The CDR3 here is CSARVPPNAQGGVGKETQYF. CDR3 DNA sequence: TGCAGTGCTAGGGTCCCCCCGAATGCGCAGGGCGGAGTAGGGAAAGAGACCCAGTACTTC.

The chain links TRBV4-2 to TRBJ1-2; unclear D gene. Germline V gene lookup returns CDR1 LGHNA and CDR2 YNFKEQ. This CDR3 region has 14 residues. V dropped 0 bases and J dropped 4 bases, with 9 bases sitting between them. The CDR3: CASSQDPGSYGYTF. As DNA, the CDR3 is TGTGCCAGCAGCCAAGATCCGGGGAGCTATGGCTACACCTTC.

This clonotype appeared once. The chain links TRBV6-2 or TRBV6-3 to TRBJ2-5; either TRBD1 or TRBD2 may supply D (5 bases each). V lost 2 bases, J lost 0 bases, and 13 bases lay in between. Germline loops: CDR1 MNHEY, CDR2 SVGEGT. The CDR3 is 16 residues long. CDR3 sequence: CASSYGGNWYQETQYF. The CDR3 coding sequence is TGTGCCAGCAGTTACGGGGGTAATTGGTACCAAGAGACCCAGTACTTC.

As for this clonotype: A junction boundary mismatches the germline segment, possibly from a read error. The chain uses TRBV20-1 and TRBJ2-5, with 9 nucleotides matching TRBD2. This CDR3 contains 15 residues. In germline, CDR1 is DFQATT, CDR2 SNEGSKA (reference sequence). CDR3 amino acids: CSARLPSGDQETQCF. Written as DNA, the CDR3 is TGCAGTGCTAGATTGCCTAGCGGGGATCAAGAGACCCAGTGCTTC.

DNA for the CDR3: TGTGCCAGTAGTATAGGGACTCTACGGGAGACCCAGTACTTC. It is translated as CASSIGTLRETQYF. V gene TRBV19 combines with J gene TRBJ2-5, with D perhaps TRBD2 (5 bases). Deletions cut 1 base from V and 5 bases from J, with 11 bases between. The length of the CDR3 is 14 residues. Germline V gives CDR1 LNHDA, CDR2 SQIVND (reference sequence).

In this sample, this clonotype turned up a few times. This chain links TRBV15 with TRBJ1-4; D gene ambiguous. This CDR3 is 15 amino acids long. CDR1 is LNHNV, CDR2 YYDKDF, per germline (reference sequence). The ends were cut back, 0 bases at V and 0 bases at J, with 5 bases in the middle. CDR3 protein: CATSRETTTNEKLFF. CDR3 DNA: TGTGCCACCAGCAGAGAGACTACAACTAATGAAAAACTGTTTTTT.